This T cell receptor (beta chain) was profiled in a study of cytomegalovirus exposure and HLA in healthy donors. The wider study: Of all 398 donors who were genotyped, roughly 81% belonged to the Caucasian-associated ancestry cluster.

PCR primers comprised 60 Vbeta and 13 Jbeta primers. Generated by immunoSEQ multiplex PCR, the TCRdb table keeps only in-frame clones and is missing some. The sample shows 95,000 to 150,000 clones, around 66% of them seen only once. A note on this clone: Its specificity is unknown.

The study, taken as a whole, reports: Most sequenced TCRs were rare (though some public TCRs occurred in many donors). Most subjects' HLA-A and HLA-B alleles were reportedly predicted from TCR beta sequences.

Germline CDR1 SGHTA, CDR2 FQGTGA. The CDR3 spans 15 residues. V shed 5 bases and J shed 0 bases, with 12 bases lying between them. The sequence derives from a woman aged 40 to 55 in good health and CMV-seropositive. The sample taken for sequencing was PBMCs. The chain carries TRBV7-3 and TRBJ2-3; D gene uncertain. CDR3 sequence: CASSDPHGSTDTQYF. The CDR3 region has the DNA TGTGCCAGCAGCGATCCCCACGGGAGCACAGATACGCAGTATTTT.